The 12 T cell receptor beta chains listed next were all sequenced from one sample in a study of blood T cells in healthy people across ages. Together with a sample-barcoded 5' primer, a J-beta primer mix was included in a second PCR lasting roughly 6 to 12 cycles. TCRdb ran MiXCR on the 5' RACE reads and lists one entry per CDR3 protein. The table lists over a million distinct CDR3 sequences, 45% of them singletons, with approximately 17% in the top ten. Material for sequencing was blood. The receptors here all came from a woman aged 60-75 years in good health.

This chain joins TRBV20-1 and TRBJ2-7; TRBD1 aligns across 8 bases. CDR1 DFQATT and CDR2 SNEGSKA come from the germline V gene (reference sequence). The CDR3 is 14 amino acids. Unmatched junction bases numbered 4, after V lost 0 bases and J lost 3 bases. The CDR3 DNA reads TGCAGTGCTAGAGATCCGGACAGGGTCTACGAGCAGTACTTC. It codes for CSARDPDRVYEQYF.

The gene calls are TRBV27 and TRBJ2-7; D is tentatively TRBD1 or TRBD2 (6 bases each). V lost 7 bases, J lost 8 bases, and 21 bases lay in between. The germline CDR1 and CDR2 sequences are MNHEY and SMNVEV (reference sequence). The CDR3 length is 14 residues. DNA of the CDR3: TGTGCCAGCATGGTTGGGGGGCGATTCGAAAAGCAGTACTTC. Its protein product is CASMVGGRFEKQYF.

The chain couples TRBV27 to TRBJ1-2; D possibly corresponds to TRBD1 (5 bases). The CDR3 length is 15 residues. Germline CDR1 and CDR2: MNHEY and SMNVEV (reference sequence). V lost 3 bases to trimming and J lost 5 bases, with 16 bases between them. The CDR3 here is CASSFSDRGEYGYTF. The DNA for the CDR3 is TGTGCCAGCAGTTTCAGTGACAGAGGCGAATATGGCTACACCTTC.

CDR3 sequence: CASSFAGGPTEQYF. CDR3 bases: TGTGCCAGCAGTTTCGCGGGAGGGCCTACCGAGCAGTACTTC. The chain links TRBV12-3 or TRBV12-4 to TRBJ2-7; 9 nucleotides line up with TRBD2. This CDR3 contains 14 residues. The V segment lost 3 bases and the J segment 6 bases; nucleotides outside the gene matches: 6.

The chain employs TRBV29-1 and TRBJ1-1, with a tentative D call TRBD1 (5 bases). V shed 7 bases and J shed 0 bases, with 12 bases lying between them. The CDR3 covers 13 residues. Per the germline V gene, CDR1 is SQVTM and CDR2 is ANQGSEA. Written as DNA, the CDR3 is TGCAGCGCCGAGGGACTTTTGAACACTGAAGCTTTCTTT. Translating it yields CSAEGLLNTEAFF.

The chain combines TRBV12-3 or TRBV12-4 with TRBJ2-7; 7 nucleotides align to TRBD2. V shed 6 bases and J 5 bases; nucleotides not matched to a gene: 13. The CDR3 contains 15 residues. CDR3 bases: TGTGCCAGCAGGAGATCGCCTAGCGGAGCACACGAGCAGTACTTC. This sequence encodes CASRRSPSGAHEQYF.

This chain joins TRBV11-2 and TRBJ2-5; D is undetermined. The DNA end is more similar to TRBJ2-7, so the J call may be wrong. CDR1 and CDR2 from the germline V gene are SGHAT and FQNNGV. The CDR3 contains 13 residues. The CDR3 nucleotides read TGTGCCAGCAGCTTTACGTTAACCTACGAGCAGTACTTC. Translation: CASSFTLTYEQYF.

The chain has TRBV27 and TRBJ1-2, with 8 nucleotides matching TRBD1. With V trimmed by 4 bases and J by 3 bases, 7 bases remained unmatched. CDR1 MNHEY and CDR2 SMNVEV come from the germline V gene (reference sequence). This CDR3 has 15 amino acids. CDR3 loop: CASSSLGTGDYGYTF. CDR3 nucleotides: TGTGCCAGCAGTTCCCTCGGGACAGGAGACTATGGCTACACCTTC.

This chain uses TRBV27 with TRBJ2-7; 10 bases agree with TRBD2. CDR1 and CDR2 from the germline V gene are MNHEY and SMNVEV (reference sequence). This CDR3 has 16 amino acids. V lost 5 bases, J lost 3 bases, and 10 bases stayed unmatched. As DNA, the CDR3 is TGTGCCAGCAGTCCCCGGGGAGGACTAGCGGACTACGAGCAGTACTTC. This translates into CASSPRGGLADYEQYF.

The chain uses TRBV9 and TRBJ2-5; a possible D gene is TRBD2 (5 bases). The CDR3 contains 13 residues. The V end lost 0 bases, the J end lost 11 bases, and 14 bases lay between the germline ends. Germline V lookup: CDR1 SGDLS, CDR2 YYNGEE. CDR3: CASSVGPRGEQYF. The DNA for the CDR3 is TGTGCCAGCAGCGTAGGCCCACGGGGAGAGCAGTACTTC.

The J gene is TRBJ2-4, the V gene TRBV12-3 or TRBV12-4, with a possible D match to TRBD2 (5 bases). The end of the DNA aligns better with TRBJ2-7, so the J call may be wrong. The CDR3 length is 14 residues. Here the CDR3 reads CASSPEAIGDEQYF. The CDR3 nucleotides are TGTGCCAGCAGTCCAGAAGCGATCGGGGACGAGCAGTACTTC.

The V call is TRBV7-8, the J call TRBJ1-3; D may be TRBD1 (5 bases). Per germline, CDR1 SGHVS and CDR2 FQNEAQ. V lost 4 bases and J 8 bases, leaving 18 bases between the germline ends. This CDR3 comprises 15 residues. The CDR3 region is CASSSAPGLRDTIYF. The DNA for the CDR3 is TGTGCCAGCAGCTCCGCCCCGGGCCTCAGGGACACCATATATTTT.